The clone carrying this T cell receptor beta chain was seen only once. This entry comes from a study of blood T cell repertoires in COVID-19. About the research overall: Sample material is recorded as cDNA or gDNA derived from T cells, B-cell-depleted T cells, or PBMCs.

Methods used by the authors: Estimates of nucleated cell counts were drawn from the amplification of reference gene primers. The data were produced by immunoSEQ multiplex PCR, yet TCRdb's version contains in-frame clones alone and is incomplete. V and J calls and clone size are as listed in that table; D and trimming were resolved from the DNA. The table includes around 46,000 clones, 88% detected once. Sample: peripheral blood. This clonotype was sampled from a man in his fifties or sixties with acute or convalescent COVID-19.

The CDR3 is CASSVVAGTSGRRAKNIQYF. Here the CDR3 DNA reads TGTGCCAGCAGCGTAGTCGCAGGGACTAGCGGGAGGCGGGCCAAAAACATTCAGTACTTC. The chain carries TRBV9 and TRBJ2-4; 15 bases are shared with TRBD2. With 0 bases clipped from V and 1 base from J, the junction kept 8 bases outside the gene matches. The CDR3 spans 20 residues. Germline V gene data show CDR1 as SGDLS and CDR2 as YYNGEE.